The source of this T cell receptor (beta chain) is a study of cytomegalovirus exposure and HLA in healthy donors. Overall study findings and caveats: Common viral pathogens were later found to be apparently linked to several of the most significant clusters. Segments of the TCR beta V type were, in most cases, productive about 90% or about 30% of the time in an earlier analysis.

The length of the CDR3 is 15 residues. Germline lookup yields CDR1 SGHRS and CDR2 YFSETQ. Trimming cost V 0 bases and J 4 bases; bases outside gene matches: 3. Concerning this clone: The antigen remains unidentified.

PCR was performed using 60 Vbeta and 13 Jbeta primers. Sequenced by immunoSEQ multiplex PCR; TCRdb stores in-frame clones only, minus some. The data hold approximately 98,000 clones, with roughly 70% observed a single time. This TCR came from a male donor in good health and CMV-seronegative. The chain carries TRBV5-1 and TRBJ1-2; 10 bases match TRBD1. Sequenced sample: PBMCs. The CDR3 bases are TGCGCCAGCAGCTTGGAGGGACAGGGGAGCTATGGCTACACCTTC. It specifies CASSLEGQGSYGYTF.